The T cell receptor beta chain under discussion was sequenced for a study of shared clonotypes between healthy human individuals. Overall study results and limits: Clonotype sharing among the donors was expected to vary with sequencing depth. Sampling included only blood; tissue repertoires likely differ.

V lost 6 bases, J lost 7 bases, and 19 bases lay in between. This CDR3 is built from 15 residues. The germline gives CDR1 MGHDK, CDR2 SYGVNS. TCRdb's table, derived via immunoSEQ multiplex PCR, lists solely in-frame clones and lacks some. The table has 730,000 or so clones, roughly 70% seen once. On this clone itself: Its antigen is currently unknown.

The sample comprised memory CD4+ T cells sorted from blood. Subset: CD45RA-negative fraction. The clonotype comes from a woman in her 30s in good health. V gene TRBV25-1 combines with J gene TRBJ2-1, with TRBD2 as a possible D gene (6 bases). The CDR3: CASRGGRGRPNEQFF. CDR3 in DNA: TGTGCCAGCAGGGGGGGACGGGGCCGGCCTAATGAGCAGTTCTTC.